This TCR beta chain was captured in a study of cytomegalovirus exposure and HLA in healthy donors. Study-level results: It was reportedly the case that the classifier diagnosed cytomegalovirus status with high specificity and sensitivity. A later analysis reportedly identified an Asian-associated ancestry cluster as carrying fewer N-insertions than the approximately 670-donor mean. No immune exposure information besides CMV serostatus was available.

Donors counted as nominally healthy when sampled, yet unrecorded immune exposures were likely. Germline V lookup: CDR1 MGHRA, CDR2 YSYEKL. The CDR3 has 14 amino acids. Trimming took 1 base from V and 3 from J, leaving 10 bases between them. About this clone: Antigen specificity is unknown. The sample carries other DNA sequences with the same CDR3.

PCR employed 60 Vbeta and 13 Jbeta primers. Data came from immunoSEQ multiplex PCR; TCRdb stores just in-frame clones and leaves some out. The sample lists about 130,000 clones, around 80% occurring once. This TCR derives from a woman aged 40 to 49 in good health and CMV-seronegative. The specimen sequenced was PBMCs. The rearrangement links TRBV4-1 to TRBJ2-7; D perhaps matches TRBD2 (5 bases). CDR3 in amino acids: CASSQGGLDYEQYF. The CDR3 bases are TGCGCCAGCAGCCAAGGAGGGCTAGACTACGAGCAGTACTTC.